One and the same sample provided the 14 T cell receptor delta chains below, sequenced in a study of gamma-delta chains in newborns, infants, children. TCRdb re-called clones from the reads using CATT. The table records some 12,000 delta-chain clones, about 10% of them present only once. The material sequenced was blood. These receptors were taken from a child who was a newborn, infant or young child, either healthy, febrile or measles-vaccinated (not recorded which).

This clone appeared a few times. Other DNA sequences in the sample encode the same CDR3. The genes are TRDV2 and TRDJ3, with D maybe TRDD3 (6 bases). Germline values: CDR1 GEAIGNYY, CDR2 EKD. V lost 1 base and J lost 0, with 12 bases in between. This CDR3 comprises 18 residues. CDR3 loop: CACDTAGESSWDTRQMFF. The CDR3 region has the DNA TGTGCCTGTGACACGGCTGGGGAAAGCTCCTGGGACACCCGACAGATGTTTTTC.

This clone was observed a few times. V usage is TRDV2 and J usage is TRDJ1; TRDD3 matches at 7 bases. V was clipped by 0 bases and J by 4 bases; unmatched bases: 19. The germline V gene encodes CDR1 GEAIGNYY and CDR2 EKD. This CDR3 comprises 19 residues. The CDR3 DNA sequence: TGTGCCTGTGACACCGTGGGAAGTGGGGGAAGCCCCCGGGGCGATAAACTCATCTTT. This sequence encodes CACDTVGSGGSPRGDKLIF.

For this clone: The sample contains more than one DNA sequence encoding this CDR3. This rearrangement joins TRDV2 to TRDJ2; 7 bases fit TRDD3. The CDR3 spans 15 residues. The V segment lost 5 bases and the J segment 8 bases; nucleotides outside the gene matches: 13. The germline V gene encodes CDR1 GEAIGNYY and CDR2 EKD. The CDR3: CACVGLGAETAQLFF. The CDR3 nucleotides are TGTGCCTGTGTTGGTCTGGGGGCCGAAACGGCACAACTCTTCTTT.

This clone was seen only a few times. The chain links TRDV2 to TRDJ1, with TRDD3 identical over 8 bases. This CDR3 has 22 residues. From germline, CDR1 is GEAIGNYY and CDR2 EKD. V gave up 1 base and J gave up 4 bases; unmatched junction bases: 28. The CDR3 spells CACDTGYFPLSLGENNIDKLIF. The CDR3 region has the DNA TGTGCCTGTGACACAGGGTACTTCCCCCTATCTCTGGGGGAGAATAACATCGATAAACTCATCTTT.

The chain recombines TRDV2 with TRDJ1, with 9 bases matching TRDD3. There are 15 residues in the CDR3. Trimming took 3 bases from V and 4 from J; bases not matched to a gene: 8. Germline V gene sequence: CDR1 GEAIGNYY, CDR2 EKD. The CDR3 nucleotides are TGTGCCTGTGACCCCCTGGGGGATTCTCTCGATAAACTCATCTTT. The encoded protein is CACDPLGDSLDKLIF.

The genes are TRDV2 and TRDJ3, with 7 positions matching TRDD3. This CDR3 contains 18 residues. Germline CDR1 GEAIGNYY, CDR2 EKD. After removal of 4 bases from V and 2 bases from J, the junction contained 10 bases not matched to a gene. CDR3 coding DNA: TGTGCCTGTGAACCCTTGGGGGAGCAAGCCTGGGACACCCGACAGATGTTTTTC. Protein: CACEPLGEQAWDTRQMFF.

This clone came up a few times. The genes are TRDV2 and TRDJ3; 9 nucleotides match TRDD3. The CDR3 contains 19 residues. The ends lost 0 bases at V and 0 bases at J; junction bases unmatched: 5. Per germline, CDR1 GEAIGNYY and CDR2 EKD. In DNA form, the CDR3 reads TGTGCCTGTGACACCGCTGGGGGATGGAGCTCCTGGGACACCCGACAGATGTTTTTC. Its protein is CACDTAGGWSSWDTRQMFF.

This clone was observed a few times. The rearrangement joins TRDV2 to TRDJ3, with 10 bases identical to TRDD3. CDR3 length: 21 residues. V was clipped by 3 bases and J by 1 base; unmatched bases: 14. CDR1 is GEAIGNYY and CDR2 is EKD in the germline V gene. The CDR3 DNA reads TGTGCCTGTGACCGTACTGGGGGATTCGAGGTGAGGTCCTGGGACACCCGACAGATGTTTTTC. The encoded protein is CACDRTGGFEVRSWDTRQMFF.

V is TRDV2 and J is TRDJ1; 12 bases match TRDD3. Here the J gene came from matching the DNA to germline, since TCRdb omits it. Trimming took 3 bases from V and 2 from J; bases not matched to a gene: 9. Germline V gives CDR1 GEAIGNYY, CDR2 EKD. This CDR3 region has 17 residues. The CDR3 DNA reads TGTGCCTGTGACTTACTGGGGGATACTTTGTGGACCGATAAACTCATCTTT. Protein sequence: CACDLLGDTLWTDKLIF.

The J gene is TRDJ1, the V gene TRDV2, with D perhaps TRDD3 (6 bases). This CDR3 has 15 amino acids. Germline values: CDR1 GEAIGNYY, CDR2 EKD. With 0 bases removed from V and 3 bases from J, the gap between germline ends came to 13 bases. CDR3 DNA sequence: TGTGCCTGTGACACCCTTAGCGGGGATTCCGATAAACTCATCTTT. Residues: CACDTLSGDSDKLIF.

The genes are TRDV2 and TRDJ2, with a weak D call TRDD3 (6 bases). TCRdb carries no J gene annotation; the J gene was assigned here by matching the DNA with germline. The CDR3 runs 14 residues. Germline V gene data show CDR1 as GEAIGNYY and CDR2 as EKD. V lost 3 bases and J lost 5, with 12 bases in between. CDR3 in amino acids: CACDAMGATAQLFF. The CDR3 bases are TGTGCCTGTGACGCTATGGGGGCAACAGCACAACTCTTCTTT.

Details on this clone: A much larger clone differs by one base, so this may be a read error. The V gene was left uncalled, and the J gene is TRDJ1; TRDD3, the table's D call, was not compared with the DNA. CDR3 size: 16 residues. DNA for the CDR3: TGTGCCTGCGACACGTTACTGGGAGTTGACACCGATAAACTCATCTTT. Encoded protein: CACDTLLGVDTDKLIF.

V is TRDV2 and J is TRDJ1; 9 positions match TRDD3. Germline V gives CDR1 GEAIGNYY, CDR2 EKD. The CDR3 is made up of 17 amino acids. V dropped 0 bases and J dropped 1; count of bases not matched to a gene: 8. The CDR3 loop reads CACDTIRGILSTDKLIF. CDR3 nucleotide sequence: TGTGCCTGTGACACCATCCGGGGGATACTGAGCACCGATAAACTCATCTTT.

This clone turned up a few times. The CDR3 is CACDPVSLGDPHTDKLIF. The DNA for the CDR3 is TGTGCCTGTGACCCTGTTTCATTGGGGGACCCTCACACCGATAAACTCATCTTT. The chain is built from TRDV2 and TRDJ1; 7 positions agree with TRDD3. V lost 3 bases and J lost 0; bases outside the gene matches: 15. This CDR3 is 18 amino acids long. Germline loops: CDR1 GEAIGNYY, CDR2 EKD.